This T cell receptor (beta chain) originates from a study of blood T cell repertoires in COVID-19. About the research overall: From the United States, Italy and Spain came samples of acute and convalescent COVID-19.

V lost 8 bases and J lost 1, with 11 bases in between. The CDR3 runs to 13 residues. The V gene's germline CDR1 is LNHDA and CDR2 SQIVND (reference sequence). Libraries were prepared by immunoSEQ multiplex PCR; TCRdb keeps only in-frame clonotypes and omits some of them. The table has approximately 300,000 clones, 90% seen once; the top ten hold 6.5% to 8%. The chain has TRBV19 and TRBJ1-2; D possibly corresponds to TRBD1 (6 bases). Sequenced sample: peripheral blood. This TCR was recovered from a woman aged 25 to 39 with COVID-19, enrolled during active disease. Here the CDR3 reads CASQLRGNYGYTF. In DNA form, the CDR3 reads TGTGCCAGTCAACTCAGGGGTAACTATGGCTACACCTTC.